Following are 7 T cell receptor beta chains from one sample sequenced in a study of CD8+ T cells in alopecia areata. Reverse transcription of extracted RNA yielded cDNA, which provided the sequencing template. Sequencing was performed with immunoSEQ multiplex PCR; in TCRdb, only in-frame clones are kept and a portion is missing. This repertoire shows some 220,000 clones, 50% to 70% found once; its top ten account for 1.5% to 2%. Specified treatment: oral pan-JAK inhibitor, 5-10 mg twice daily. The sequencing used CD4+ T cells sorted from blood, collected at week 4, from a patient treated with tofacitinib. These receptors were obtained from a human donor with alopecia areata.

The chain recombines TRBV10-3 with TRBJ2-6; D gene ambiguous. CDR3 size: 13 residues. Per the germline V gene, CDR1 is ENHRY and CDR2 is SYGVKD. The V end was cut by 0 bases, the J end by 3 bases, with 0 bases between. The CDR3 sequence: CAISESGANVLTF. In nucleotides, the CDR3 is TGTGCCATCAGTGAGTCTGGGGCCAACGTCCTGACTTTC.

V and J are TRBV30 and TRBJ1-1; 7 positions agree with TRBD1. Germline trimming cut 1 base from V and 4 bases from J; bases unmatched to any gene: 9. The CDR3 totals 15 residues. The germline V gene has CDR1 GTSNPN and CDR2 SVGIG (reference sequence). In DNA, the CDR3 is TGTGCCTGGAGTGCTACCAGGGGGATAGGCACTGAAGCTTTCTTT. Translating it yields CAWSATRGIGTEAFF.

This sequence joins TRBV29-1 and TRBJ1-6; D is perhaps TRBD1 (6 bases). CDR1 and CDR2 from the germline V gene are SQVTM and ANQGSEA. The V and J ends lost 6 bases and 7 bases respectively, with 7 bases between them. The CDR3 totals 11 residues. CDR3 amino acids: CSVGQNSPLHF. The DNA of the CDR3 is TGCAGCGTCGGACAGAATTCACCCCTCCACTTT.

The chain has TRBV5-1 and TRBJ2-1; 7 bases are shared with TRBD2. The V gene end was trimmed by 0 bases and the J gene end by 4 bases; junction bases not matched to a gene: 4. Germline V gives CDR1 SGHRS, CDR2 YFSETQ. The CDR3 totals 15 residues. The CDR3 sequence: CASSLGSGEYNEQFF. DNA for the CDR3: TGCGCCAGCAGCTTGGGGAGCGGGGAGTACAATGAGCAGTTCTTC.

The chain joins TRBV30 to TRBJ1-2, with D possibly being TRBD1 (5 bases). The V gene lost 2 bases and the J gene lost 7 bases, with 17 bases spanning the gap. The CDR3 sequence is 14 residues long. The germline gives CDR1 GTSNPN, CDR2 SVGIG (reference sequence). The DNA of the CDR3 is TGTGCCTGGAGTATAGCGACTCAAGGGGTTGGCTACACCTTC. It encodes CAWSIATQGVGYTF.

The chain joins TRBV29-1 to TRBJ2-7, with TRBD1 matching 7 bases. Germline V CDR1 and CDR2: SQVTM, ANQGSEA. The CDR3 runs to 13 residues. After removal of 6 bases from V and 2 bases from J, the junction contained 7 bases not matched to a gene. CDR3 residues: CSVLRDSAYEQYF. CDR3 coding DNA: TGCAGCGTCCTCCGGGACAGCGCCTACGAGCAGTACTTC.

This clone turned up a few times. V is TRBV2 and J is TRBJ2-4; D is ambiguous. Germline values: CDR1 SNHLY, CDR2 FYNNEI. Trimming left V 1 base short and J 1 base short, with 11 bases between. This CDR3 comprises 16 residues. CDR3 sequence reads: CASSEDRHSAKNIQYF. The CDR3 DNA is TGTGCCAGCAGTGAAGATCGTCACAGTGCCAAAAACATTCAGTACTTC.